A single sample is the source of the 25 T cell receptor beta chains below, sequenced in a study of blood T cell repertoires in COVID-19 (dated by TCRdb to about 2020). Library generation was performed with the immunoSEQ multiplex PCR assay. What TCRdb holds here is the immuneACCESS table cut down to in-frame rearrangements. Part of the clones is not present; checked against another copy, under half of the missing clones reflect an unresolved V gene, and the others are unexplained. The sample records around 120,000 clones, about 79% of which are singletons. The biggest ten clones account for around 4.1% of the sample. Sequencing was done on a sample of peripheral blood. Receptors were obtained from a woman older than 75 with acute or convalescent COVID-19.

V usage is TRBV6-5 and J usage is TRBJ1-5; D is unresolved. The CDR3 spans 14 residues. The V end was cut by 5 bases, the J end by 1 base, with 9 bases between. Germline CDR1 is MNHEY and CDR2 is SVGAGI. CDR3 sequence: CASSPLRSNQPQHF. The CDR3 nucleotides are TGTGCCAGCAGTCCCCTCAGGAGCAATCAGCCCCAGCATTTT.

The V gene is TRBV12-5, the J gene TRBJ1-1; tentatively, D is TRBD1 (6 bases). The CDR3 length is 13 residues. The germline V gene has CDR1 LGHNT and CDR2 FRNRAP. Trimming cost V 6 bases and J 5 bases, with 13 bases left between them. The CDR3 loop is CASGREQGTEAFF. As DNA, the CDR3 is TGTGCTAGTGGCCGAGAACAGGGTACTGAAGCTTTCTTT.

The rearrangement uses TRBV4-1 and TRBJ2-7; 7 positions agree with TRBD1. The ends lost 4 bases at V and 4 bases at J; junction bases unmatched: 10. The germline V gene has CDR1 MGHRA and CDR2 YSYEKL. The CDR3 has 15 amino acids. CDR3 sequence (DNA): TGCGCCAGCAGCCCGGGGACAGTCCTCTTGTACGAGCAGTACTTC. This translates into CASSPGTVLLYEQYF.

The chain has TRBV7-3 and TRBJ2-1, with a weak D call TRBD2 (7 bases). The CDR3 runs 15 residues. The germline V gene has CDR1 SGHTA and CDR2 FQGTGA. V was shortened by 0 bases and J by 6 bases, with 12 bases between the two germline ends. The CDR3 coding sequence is TGTGCCAGCAGCTTAACCGGGGGGCCCGGCAATGAGCAGTTCTTC. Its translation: CASSLTGGPGNEQFF.

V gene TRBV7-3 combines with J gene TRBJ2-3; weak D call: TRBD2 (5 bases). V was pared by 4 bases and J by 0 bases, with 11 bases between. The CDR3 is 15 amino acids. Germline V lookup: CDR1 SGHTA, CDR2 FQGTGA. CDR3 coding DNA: TGTGCCAGCAGCTGGGGTAGCGCCAGCACAGATACGCAGTATTTT. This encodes CASSWGSASTDTQYF.

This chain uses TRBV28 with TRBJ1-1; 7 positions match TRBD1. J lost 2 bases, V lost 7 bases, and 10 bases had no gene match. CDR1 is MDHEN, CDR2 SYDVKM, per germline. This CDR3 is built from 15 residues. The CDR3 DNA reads TGTGCCAGCAAGGTTACAGGGGATTCAAACACTGAAGCTTTCTTT. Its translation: CASKVTGDSNTEAFF.

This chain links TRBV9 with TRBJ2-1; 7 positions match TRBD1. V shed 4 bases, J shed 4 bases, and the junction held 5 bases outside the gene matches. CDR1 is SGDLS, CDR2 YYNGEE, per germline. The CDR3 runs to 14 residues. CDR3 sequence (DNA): TGTGCCAGCAGCCCCAGGGACAGTTACAATGAGCAGTTCTTC. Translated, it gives CASSPRDSYNEQFF.

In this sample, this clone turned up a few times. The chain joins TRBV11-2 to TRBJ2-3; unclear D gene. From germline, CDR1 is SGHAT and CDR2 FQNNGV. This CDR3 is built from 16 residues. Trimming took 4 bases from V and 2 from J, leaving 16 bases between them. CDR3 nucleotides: TGTGCCAGCAGCTCGATCCGACGGGTCCTCACAGATACGCAGTATTTT. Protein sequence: CASSSIRRVLTDTQYF.

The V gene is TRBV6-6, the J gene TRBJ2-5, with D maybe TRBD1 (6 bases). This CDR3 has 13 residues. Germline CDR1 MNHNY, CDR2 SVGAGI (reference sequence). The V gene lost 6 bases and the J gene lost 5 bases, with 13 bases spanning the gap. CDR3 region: CASSPRGPETQYF. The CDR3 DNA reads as TGTGCCAGCAGCCCCAGGGGCCCGGAGACCCAGTACTTC.

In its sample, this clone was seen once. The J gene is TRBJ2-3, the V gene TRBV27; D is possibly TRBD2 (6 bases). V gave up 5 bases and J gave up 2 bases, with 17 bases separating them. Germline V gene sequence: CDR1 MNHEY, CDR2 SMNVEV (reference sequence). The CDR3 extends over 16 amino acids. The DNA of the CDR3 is TGTGCCAGCAGTGCCCTCCGGGGGTCTTTCACAGATACGCAGTATTTT. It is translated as CASSALRGSFTDTQYF.

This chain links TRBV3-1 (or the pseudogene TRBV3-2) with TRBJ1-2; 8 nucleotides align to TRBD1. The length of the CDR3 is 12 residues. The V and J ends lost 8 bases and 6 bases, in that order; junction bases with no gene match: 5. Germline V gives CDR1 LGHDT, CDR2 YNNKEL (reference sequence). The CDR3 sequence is CASSGTGDGYTF. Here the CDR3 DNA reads TGTGCCAGCTCCGGGACAGGCGATGGCTACACCTTC.

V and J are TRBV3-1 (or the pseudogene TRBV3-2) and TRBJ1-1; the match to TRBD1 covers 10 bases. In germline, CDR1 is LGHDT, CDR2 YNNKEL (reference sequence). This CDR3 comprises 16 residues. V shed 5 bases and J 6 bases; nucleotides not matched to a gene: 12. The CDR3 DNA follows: TGTGCCAGCAGCTTAGGGACAGGGGAAGGTGGCGCTGAAGCTTTCTTT. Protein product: CASSLGTGEGGAEAFF.

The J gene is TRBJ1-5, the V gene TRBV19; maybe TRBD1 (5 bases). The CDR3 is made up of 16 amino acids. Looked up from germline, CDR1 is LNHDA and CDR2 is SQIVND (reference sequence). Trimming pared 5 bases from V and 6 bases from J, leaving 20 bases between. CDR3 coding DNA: TGTGCCAGTAGTTCGTCCGGAGGCGGGAGGGGTCAGCCCCAGCATTTT. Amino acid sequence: CASSSSGGGRGQPQHF.

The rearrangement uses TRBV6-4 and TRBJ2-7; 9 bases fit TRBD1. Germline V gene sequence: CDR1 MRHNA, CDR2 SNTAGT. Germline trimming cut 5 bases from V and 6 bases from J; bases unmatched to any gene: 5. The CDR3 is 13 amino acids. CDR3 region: CASSSDRGGEQYF. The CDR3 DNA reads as TGTGCCAGCAGTTCCGACAGGGGGGGCGAGCAGTACTTC.

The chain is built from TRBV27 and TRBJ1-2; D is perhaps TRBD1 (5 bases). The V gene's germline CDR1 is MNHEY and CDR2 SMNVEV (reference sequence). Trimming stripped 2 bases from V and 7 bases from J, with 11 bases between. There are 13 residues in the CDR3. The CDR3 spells CASSLGQGSGYTF. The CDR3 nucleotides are TGTGCCAGCAGTTTAGGCCAGGGTAGTGGCTACACCTTC.

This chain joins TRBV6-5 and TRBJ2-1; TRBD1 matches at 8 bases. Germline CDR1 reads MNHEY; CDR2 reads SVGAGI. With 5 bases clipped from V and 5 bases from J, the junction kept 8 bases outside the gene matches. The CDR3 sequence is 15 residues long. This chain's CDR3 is CASSKMGQVHNEQFF. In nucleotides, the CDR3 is TGTGCCAGCAGTAAAATGGGACAGGTACACAATGAGCAGTTCTTC.

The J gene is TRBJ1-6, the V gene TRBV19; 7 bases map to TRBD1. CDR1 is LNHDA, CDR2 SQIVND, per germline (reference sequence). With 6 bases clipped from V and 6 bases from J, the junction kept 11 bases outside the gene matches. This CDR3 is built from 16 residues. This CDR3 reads CASRGTRQGGNSPLHF. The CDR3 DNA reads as TGTGCCAGTAGGGGGACAAGACAGGGTGGTAATTCACCCCTCCACTTT.

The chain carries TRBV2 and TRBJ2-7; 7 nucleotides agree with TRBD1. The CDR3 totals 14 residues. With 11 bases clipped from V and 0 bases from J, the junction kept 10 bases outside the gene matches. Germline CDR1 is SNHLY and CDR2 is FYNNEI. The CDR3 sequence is CAGRQGESSYEQYF. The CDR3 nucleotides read TGTGCCGGACGACAGGGAGAAAGCTCCTACGAGCAGTACTTC.

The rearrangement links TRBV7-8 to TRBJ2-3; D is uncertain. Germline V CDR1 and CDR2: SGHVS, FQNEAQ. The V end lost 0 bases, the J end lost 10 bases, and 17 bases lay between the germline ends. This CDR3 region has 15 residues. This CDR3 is CASSLAFTSSGSQYF. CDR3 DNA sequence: TGTGCCAGCAGCTTAGCCTTCACTTCATCCGGTTCGCAGTATTTT.

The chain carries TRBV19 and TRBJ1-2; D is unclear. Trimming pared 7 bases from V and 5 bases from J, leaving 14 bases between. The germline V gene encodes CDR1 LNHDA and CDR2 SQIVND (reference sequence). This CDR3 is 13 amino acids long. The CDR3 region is CASKTTEVYGYTF. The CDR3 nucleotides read TGTGCCAGTAAAACAACCGAAGTATATGGCTACACCTTC. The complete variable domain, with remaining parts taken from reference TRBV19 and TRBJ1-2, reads DGGITQSPKYLFRKEGQNVTLSCEQNLNHDAMYWYRQDPGQGLRLIYYSQIVNDFQKGDIAEGYSVSREKKESFPLTVTSAQKNPTAFYLCASKTTEVYGYTFGSGTRLTVV.

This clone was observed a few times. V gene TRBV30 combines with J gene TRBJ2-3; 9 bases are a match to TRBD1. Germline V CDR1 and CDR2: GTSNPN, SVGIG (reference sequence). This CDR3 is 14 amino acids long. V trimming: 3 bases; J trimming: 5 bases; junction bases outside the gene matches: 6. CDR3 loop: CAWRTGGRGDTQYF. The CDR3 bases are TGTGCCTGGAGGACAGGGGGAAGGGGAGATACGCAGTATTTT.

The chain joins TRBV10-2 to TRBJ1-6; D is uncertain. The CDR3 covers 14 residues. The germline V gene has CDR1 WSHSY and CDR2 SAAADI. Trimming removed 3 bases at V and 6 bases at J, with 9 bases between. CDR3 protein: CASSDRGSNSPLHF. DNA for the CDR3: TGCGCCAGCAGTGATCGAGGGTCTAATTCACCCCTCCACTTT.

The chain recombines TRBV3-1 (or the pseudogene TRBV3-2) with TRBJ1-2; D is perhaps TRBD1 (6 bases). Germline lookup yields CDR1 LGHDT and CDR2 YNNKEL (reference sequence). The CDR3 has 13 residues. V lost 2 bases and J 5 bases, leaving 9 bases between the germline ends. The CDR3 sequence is CASSQYTGYGYTF. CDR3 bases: TGTGCCAGCAGCCAATATACAGGGTATGGCTACACCTTC.

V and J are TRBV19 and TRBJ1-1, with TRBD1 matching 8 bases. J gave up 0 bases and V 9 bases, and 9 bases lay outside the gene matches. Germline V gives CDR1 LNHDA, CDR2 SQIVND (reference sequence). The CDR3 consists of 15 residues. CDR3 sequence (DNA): TGTGCCAGCAGCAGGGGGCGAACGCTGAACACTGAAGCTTTCTTT. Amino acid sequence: CASSRGRTLNTEAFF.

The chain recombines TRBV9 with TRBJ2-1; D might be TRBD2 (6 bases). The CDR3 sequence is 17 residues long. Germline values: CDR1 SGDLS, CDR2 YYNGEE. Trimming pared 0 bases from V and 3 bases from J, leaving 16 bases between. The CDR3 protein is CASSVGGGGLVYNEQFF. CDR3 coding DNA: TGTGCCAGCAGCGTAGGTGGGGGAGGCCTTGTCTACAATGAGCAGTTCTTC.